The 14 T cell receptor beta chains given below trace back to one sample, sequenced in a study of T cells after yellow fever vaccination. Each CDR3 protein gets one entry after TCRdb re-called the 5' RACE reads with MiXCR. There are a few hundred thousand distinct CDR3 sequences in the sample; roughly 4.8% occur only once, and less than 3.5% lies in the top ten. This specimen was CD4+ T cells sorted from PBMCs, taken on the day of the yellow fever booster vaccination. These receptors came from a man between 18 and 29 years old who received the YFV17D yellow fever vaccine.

The CDR3 here is CASSQGRDSRGDTQYF. CDR3 DNA: TGCGCCAGCAGCCAAGGCCGGGACAGTCGAGGAGATACGCAGTATTTT. V gene TRBV4-1 combines with J gene TRBJ2-3, with 7 bases aligning to TRBD1. V lost 1 base and J lost 5; bases outside the gene matches: 9. Germline lookup yields CDR1 MGHRA and CDR2 YSYEKL. The CDR3 loop spans 16 amino acids.

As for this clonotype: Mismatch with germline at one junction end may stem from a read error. The CDR3 is CSARQGGTDAFF. Here the CDR3 DNA reads TGCAGTGCTCGACAGGGAGGGACTGATGCTTTCTTT. The chain joins TRBV20-1 to TRBJ1-1, with 7 bases lining up with TRBD1. The CDR3 extends over 12 amino acids. CDR1 is DFQATT and CDR2 is SNEGSKA in the germline V gene (reference sequence).

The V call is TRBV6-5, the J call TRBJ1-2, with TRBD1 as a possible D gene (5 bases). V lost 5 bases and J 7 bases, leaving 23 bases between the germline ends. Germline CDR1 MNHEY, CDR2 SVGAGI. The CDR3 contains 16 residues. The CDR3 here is CASSRPPGPPWRGYTF. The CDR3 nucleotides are TGTGCCAGCAGTCGCCCCCCGGGACCCCCTTGGCGTGGCTACACCTTC.

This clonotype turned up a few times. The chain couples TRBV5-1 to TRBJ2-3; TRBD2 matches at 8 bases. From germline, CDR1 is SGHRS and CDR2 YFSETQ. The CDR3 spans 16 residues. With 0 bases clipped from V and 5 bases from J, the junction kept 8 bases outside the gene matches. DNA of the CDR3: TGCGCCAGCAGCTTGGCTATTAGCGGGGTTGTAGATACGCAGTATTTT. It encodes CASSLAISGVVDTQYF.

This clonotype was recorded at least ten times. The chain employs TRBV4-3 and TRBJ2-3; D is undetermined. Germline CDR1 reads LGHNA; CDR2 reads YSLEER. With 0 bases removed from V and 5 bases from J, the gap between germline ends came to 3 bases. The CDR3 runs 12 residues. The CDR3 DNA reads TGCGCCAGCAGCCAAGAGGGAGATACGCAGTATTTT. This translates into CASSQEGDTQYF.

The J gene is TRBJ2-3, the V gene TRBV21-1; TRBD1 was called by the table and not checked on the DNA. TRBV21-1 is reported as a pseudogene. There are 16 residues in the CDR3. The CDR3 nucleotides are TGTGCCAGCAGCAAAAATCCCCGGCTGTCCACAGATACGCAGTATTTT. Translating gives CASSKNPRLSTDTQYF.

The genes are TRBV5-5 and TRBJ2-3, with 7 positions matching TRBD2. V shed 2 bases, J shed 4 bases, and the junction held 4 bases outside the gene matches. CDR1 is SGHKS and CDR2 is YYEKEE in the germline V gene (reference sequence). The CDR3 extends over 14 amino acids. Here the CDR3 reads CASSFYGGSDTQYF. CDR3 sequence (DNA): TGTGCCAGCAGCTTCTACGGGGGGTCAGATACGCAGTATTTT.

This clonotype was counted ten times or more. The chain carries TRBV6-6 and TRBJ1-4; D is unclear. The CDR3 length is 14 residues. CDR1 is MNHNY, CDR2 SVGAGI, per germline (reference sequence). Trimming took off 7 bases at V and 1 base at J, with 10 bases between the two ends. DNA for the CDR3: TGTGCCAGCATCAACTCAGGAACTAATGAAAAACTGTTTTTT. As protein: CASINSGTNEKLFF.

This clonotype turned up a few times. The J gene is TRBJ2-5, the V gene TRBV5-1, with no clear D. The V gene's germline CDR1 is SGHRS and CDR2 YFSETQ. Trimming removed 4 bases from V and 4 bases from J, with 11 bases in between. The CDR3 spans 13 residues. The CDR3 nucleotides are TGCGCCAGCAGCGTAAGACTGGGAGAGACCCAGTACTTC. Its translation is CASSVRLGETQYF.

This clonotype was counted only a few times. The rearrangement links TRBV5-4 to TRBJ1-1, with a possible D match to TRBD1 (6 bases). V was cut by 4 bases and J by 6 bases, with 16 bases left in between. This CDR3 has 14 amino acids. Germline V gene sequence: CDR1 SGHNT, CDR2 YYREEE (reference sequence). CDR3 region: CASSPRDTVPEAFF. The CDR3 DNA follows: TGTGCCAGCAGCCCCCGGGACACTGTCCCTGAAGCTTTCTTT.

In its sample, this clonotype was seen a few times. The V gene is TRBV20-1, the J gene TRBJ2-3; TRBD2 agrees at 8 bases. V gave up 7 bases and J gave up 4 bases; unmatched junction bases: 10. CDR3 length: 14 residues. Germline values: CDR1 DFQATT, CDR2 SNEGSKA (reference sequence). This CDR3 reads CSGGMGLEADTQYF. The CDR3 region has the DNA TGCAGTGGGGGGATGGGACTAGAGGCAGATACGCAGTATTTT.

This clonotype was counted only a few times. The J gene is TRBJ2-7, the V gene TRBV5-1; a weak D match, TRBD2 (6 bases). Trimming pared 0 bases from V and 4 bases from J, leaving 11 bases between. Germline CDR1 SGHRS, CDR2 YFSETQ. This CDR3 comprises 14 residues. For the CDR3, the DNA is TGCGCCAGCAGCTTGGGTAGTGGGAGGTACGAGCAGTACGTC. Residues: CASSLGSGRYEQYV.

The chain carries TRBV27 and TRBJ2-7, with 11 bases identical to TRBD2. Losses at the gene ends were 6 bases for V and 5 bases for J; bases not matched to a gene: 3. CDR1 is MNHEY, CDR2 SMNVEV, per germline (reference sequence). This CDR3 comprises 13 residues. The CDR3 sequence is CASRLAGGNEQYV. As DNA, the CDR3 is TGTGCCAGCAGGCTAGCGGGGGGCAACGAGCAGTACGTC.

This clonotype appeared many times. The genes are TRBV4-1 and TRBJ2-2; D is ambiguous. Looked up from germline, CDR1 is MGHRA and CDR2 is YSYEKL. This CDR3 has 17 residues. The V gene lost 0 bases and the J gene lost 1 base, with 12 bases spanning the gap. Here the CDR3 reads CASSQDLWNLNTGELFF. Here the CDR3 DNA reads TGCGCCAGCAGCCAAGATTTGTGGAATTTGAACACCGGGGAGCTGTTTTTT.